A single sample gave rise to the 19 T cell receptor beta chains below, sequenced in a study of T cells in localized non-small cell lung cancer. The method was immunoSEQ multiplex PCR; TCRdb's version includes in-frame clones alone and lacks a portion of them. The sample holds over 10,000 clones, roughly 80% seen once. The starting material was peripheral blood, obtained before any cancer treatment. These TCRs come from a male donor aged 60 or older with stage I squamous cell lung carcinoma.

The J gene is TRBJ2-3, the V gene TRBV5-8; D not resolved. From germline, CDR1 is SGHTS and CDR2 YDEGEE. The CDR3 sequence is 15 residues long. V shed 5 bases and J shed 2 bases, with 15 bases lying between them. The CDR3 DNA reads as TGTGCCAGCAGTCCCGGGCAGGATCCCACAGATACGCAGTATTTT. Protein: CASSPGQDPTDTQYF.

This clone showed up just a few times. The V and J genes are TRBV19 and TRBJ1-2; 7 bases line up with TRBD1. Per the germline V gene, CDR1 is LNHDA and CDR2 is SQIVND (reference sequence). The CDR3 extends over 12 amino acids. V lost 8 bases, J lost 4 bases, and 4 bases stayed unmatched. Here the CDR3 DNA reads TGTGCCAGTCAGGGACAGACCTATGGCTACACCTTC. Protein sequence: CASQGQTYGYTF.

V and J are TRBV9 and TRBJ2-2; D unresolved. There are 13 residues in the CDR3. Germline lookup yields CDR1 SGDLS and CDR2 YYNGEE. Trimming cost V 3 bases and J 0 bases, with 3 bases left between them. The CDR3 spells CASSGANTGELFF. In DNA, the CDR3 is TGTGCCAGCAGCGGGGCGAACACCGGGGAGCTGTTTTTT.

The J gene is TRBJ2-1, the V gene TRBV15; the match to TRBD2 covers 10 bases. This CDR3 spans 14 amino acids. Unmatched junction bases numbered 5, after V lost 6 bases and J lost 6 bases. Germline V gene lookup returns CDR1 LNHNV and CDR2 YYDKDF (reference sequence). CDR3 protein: CATRKREGLNEQFF. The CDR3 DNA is TGTGCCACCAGGAAGCGGGAGGGCCTCAATGAGCAGTTCTTC.

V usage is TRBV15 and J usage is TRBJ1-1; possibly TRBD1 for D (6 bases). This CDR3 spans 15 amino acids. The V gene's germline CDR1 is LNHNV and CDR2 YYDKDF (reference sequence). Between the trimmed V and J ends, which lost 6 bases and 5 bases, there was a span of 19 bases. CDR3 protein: CATRRQVGSRTEAFF. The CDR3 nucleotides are TGTGCCACCAGGCGACAGGTAGGGTCACGGACTGAAGCTTTCTTT.

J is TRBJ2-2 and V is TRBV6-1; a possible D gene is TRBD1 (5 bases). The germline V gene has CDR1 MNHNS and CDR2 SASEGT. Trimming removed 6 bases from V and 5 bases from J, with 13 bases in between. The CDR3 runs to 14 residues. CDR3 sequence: CASSPRQMTGELFF. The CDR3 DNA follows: TGTGCCAGCAGCCCTCGACAGATGACCGGGGAGCTGTTTTTT.

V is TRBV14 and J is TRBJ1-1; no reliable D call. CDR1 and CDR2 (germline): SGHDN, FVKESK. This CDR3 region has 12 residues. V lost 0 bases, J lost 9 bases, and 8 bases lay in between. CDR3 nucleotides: TGTGCCAGCAGCCAAGATCGCCTACAAGCTTTCTTT. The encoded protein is CASSQDRLQAFF.

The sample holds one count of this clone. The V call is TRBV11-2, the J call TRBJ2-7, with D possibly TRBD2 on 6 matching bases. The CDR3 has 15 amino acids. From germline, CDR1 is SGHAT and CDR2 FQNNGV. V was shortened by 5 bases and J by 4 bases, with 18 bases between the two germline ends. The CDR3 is CASSPTGTGRYEQYF. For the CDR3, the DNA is TGTGCCAGCAGCCCCACTGGGACTGGTAGGTACGAGCAGTACTTC.

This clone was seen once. The CDR3 region is CASSPGQVAFF. CDR3 coding DNA: TGTGCCAGCAGCCCTGGACAGGTAGCTTTCTTT. The rearrangement uses TRBV11-2 and TRBJ1-1; TRBD1 agrees at 7 bases. Germline loops: CDR1 SGHAT, CDR2 FQNNGV. The V and J ends lost 5 bases and 10 bases, in that order; junction bases with no gene match: 4. The CDR3 length is 11 residues.

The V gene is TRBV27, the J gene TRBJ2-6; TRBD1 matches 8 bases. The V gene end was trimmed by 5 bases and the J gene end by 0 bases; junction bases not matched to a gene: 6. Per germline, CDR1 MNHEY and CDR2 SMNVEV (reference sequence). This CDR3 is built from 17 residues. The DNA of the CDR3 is TGTGCCAGCAGTCCCGACAGGGGAAGCTCTGGGGCCAACGTCCTGACTTTC. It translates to CASSPDRGSSGANVLTF.

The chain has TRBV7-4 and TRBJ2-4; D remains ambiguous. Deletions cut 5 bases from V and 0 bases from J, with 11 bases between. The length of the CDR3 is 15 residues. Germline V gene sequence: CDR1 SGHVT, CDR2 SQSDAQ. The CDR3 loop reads CASSNREIAKNIQYF. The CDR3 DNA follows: TGTGCCAGCAGCAACCGAGAGATAGCCAAAAACATTCAGTACTTC.

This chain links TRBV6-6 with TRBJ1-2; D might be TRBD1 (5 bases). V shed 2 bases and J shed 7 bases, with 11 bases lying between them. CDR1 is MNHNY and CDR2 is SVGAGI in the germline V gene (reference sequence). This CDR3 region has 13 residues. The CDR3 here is CASSYGTIGGYTF. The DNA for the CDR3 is TGTGCCAGCAGTTACGGGACTATCGGTGGCTACACCTTC.

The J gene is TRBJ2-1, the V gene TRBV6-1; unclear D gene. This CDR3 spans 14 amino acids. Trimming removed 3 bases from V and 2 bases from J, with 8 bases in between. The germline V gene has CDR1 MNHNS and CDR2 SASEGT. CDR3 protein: CASSDLLAYNEQFF. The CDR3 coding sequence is TGTGCCAGCAGTGATCTGTTAGCCTACAATGAGCAGTTCTTC.

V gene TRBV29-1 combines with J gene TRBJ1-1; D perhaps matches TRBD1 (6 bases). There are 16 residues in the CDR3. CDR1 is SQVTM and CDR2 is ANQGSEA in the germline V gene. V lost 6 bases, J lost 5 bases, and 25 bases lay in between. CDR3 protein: CSVSTGSASTMTEAFF. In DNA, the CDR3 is TGCAGCGTGTCTACAGGGTCGGCGTCGACAATGACTGAAGCTTTCTTT. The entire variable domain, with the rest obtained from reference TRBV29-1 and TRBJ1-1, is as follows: SAVISQKPSRDICQRGTSLTIQCQVDSQVTMMFWYRQQPGQSLTLIATANQGSEATYESGFVIDKFPISRPNLTFSTLTVSNMSPEDSSIYLCSVSTGSASTMTEAFFGQGTRLTVV.

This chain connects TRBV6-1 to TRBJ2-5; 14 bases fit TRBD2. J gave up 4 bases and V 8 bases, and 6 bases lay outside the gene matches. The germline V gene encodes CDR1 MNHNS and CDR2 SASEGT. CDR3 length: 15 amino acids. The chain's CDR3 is CASSTSGRAGETQYF. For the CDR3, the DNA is TGTGCCAGCTCGACTAGCGGGAGGGCCGGAGAGACCCAGTACTTC.

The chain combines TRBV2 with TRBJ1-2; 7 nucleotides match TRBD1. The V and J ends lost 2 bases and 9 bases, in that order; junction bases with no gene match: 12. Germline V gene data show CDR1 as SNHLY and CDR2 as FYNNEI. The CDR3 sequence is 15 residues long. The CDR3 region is CASSETPQGQKSYTF. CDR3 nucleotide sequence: TGTGCCAGCAGTGAAACCCCACAGGGGCAGAAGAGCTACACCTTC.

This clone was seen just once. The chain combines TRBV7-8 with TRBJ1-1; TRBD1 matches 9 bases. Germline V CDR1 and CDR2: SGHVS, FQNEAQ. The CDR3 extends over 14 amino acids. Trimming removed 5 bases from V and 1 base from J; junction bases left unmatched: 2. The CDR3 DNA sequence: TGTGCCAGCAGCAAACAGGGGGCGAACACTGAAGCTTTCTTT. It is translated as CASSKQGANTEAFF.

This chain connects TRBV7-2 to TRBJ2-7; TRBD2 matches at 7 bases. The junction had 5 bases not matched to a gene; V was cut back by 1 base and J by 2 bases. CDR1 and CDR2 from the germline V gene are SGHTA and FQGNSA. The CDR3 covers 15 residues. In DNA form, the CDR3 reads TGTGCCAGCAGCTTAGTCGCTAGCGGTCCCTACGAGCAGTACTTC. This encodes CASSLVASGPYEQYF.

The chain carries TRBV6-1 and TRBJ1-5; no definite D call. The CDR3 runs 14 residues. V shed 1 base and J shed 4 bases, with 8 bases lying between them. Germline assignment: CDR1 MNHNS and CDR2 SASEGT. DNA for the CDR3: TGTGCCAGCAGTGAAGGCCCCTTGAATCAGCCCCAGCATTTT. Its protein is CASSEGPLNQPQHF.